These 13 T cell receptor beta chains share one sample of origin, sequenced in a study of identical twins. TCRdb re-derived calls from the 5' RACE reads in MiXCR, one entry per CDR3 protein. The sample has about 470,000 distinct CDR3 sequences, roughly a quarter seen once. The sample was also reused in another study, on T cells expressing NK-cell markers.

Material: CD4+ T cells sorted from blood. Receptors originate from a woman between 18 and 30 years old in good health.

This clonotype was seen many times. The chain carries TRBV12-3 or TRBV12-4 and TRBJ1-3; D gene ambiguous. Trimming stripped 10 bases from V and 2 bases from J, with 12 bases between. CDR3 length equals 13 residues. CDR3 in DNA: TGTGCCACCCCCTCGGCGGCTGGAAACACCATATATTTT. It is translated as CATPSAAGNTIYF.

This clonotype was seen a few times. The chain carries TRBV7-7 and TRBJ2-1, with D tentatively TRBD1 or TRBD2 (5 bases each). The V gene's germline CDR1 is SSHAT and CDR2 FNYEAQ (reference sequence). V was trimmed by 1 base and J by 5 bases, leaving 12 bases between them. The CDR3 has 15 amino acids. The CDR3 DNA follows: TGTGCCAGCAGCTTAGTTGGGGGAGCGAACAATGAGCAGTTCTTC. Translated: CASSLVGGANNEQFF.

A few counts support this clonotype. The CDR3 here is CASSLVDGSHTEAFF. CDR3 in DNA: TGTGCCAGCAGCTTAGTGGACGGATCTCACACTGAAGCTTTCTTT. The gene calls are TRBV7-9 and TRBJ1-1; D gene ambiguous. V lost 1 base and J 3 bases, leaving 12 bases between the germline ends. This CDR3 is 15 amino acids long. CDR1 and CDR2 (germline): SEHNR, FQNEAQ (reference sequence).

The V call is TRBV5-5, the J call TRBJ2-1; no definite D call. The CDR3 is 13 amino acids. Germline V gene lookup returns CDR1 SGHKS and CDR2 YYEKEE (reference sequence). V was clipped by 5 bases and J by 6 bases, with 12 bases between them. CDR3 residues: CASSPDPANEQFF. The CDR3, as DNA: TGTGCCAGCAGTCCAGACCCGGCCAATGAGCAGTTCTTC.

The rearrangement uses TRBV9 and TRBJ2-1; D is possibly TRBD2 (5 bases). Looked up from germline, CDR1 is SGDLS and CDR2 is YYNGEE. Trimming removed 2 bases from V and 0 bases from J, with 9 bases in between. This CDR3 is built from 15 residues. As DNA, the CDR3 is TGTGCCAGCAGCGTGCGGGTGAGCTCCTACAATGAGCAGTTCTTC. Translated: CASSVRVSSYNEQFF.

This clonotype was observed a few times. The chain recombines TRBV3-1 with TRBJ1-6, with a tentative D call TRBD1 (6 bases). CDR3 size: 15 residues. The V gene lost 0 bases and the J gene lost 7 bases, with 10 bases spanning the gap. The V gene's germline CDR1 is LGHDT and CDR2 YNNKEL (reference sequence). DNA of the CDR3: TGTGCCAGCAGCCAAGAACTAACAGGGAATTCACCCCTCCACTTT. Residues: CASSQELTGNSPLHF.

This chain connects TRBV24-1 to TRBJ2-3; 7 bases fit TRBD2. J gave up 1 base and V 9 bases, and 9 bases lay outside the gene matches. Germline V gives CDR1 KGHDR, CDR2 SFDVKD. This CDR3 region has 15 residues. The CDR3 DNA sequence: TGTGCCACCTCCTTGGGAACTAGCGGCACAGATACGCAGTATTTT. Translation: CATSLGTSGTDTQYF.

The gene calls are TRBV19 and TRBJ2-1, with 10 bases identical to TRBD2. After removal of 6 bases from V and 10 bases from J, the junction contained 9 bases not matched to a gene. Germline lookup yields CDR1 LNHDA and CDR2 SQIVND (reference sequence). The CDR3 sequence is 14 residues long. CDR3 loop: CASRLIAGGNEQFF. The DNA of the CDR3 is TGTGCCAGTAGACTCATAGCGGGAGGAAACGAGCAGTTCTTC.

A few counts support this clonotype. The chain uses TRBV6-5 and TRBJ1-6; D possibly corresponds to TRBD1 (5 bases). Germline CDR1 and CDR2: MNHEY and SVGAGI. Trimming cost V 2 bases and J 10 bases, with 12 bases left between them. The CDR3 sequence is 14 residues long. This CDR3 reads CASSYPSGGSPLHF. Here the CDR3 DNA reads TGTGCCAGCAGTTACCCCAGCGGGGGGTCACCCCTCCACTTT.

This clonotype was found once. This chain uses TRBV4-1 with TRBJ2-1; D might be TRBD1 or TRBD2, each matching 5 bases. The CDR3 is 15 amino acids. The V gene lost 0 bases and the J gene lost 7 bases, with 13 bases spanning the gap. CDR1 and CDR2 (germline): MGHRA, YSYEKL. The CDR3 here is CASSQDPGRRNEQFF. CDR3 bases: TGCGCCAGCAGCCAAGACCCGGGACGAAGGAATGAGCAGTTCTTC.

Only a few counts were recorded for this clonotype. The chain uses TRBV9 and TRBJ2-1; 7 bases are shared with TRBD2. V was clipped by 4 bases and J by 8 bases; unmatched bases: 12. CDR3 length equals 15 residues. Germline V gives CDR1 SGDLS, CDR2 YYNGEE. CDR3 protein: CASSLHQTSVDEQFF. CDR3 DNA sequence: TGTGCCAGCAGCCTCCACCAAACTAGCGTAGATGAGCAGTTCTTC. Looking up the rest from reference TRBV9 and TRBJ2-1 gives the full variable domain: DSGVTQTPKHLITATGQRVTLRCSPRSGDLSVYWYQQSLDQGLQFLIQYYNGEERAKGNILERFSAQQFPDLHSELNLSSLELGDSALYFCASSLHQTSVDEQFFGPGTRLTVL.

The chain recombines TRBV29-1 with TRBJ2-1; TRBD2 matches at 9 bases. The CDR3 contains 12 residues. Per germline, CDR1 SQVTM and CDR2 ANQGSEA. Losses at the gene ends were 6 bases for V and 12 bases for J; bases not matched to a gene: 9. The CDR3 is CSVVAGERGQFF. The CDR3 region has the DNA TGCAGCGTGGTAGCGGGAGAAAGGGGGCAGTTCTTC.

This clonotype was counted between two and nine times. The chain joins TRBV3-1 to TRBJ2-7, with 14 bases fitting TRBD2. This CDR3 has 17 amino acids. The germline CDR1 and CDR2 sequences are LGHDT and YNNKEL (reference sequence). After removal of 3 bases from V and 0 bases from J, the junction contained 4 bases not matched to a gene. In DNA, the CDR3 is TGTGCCAGCAGCCACGCCGGACTAGCGGGAGGCTCCTACGAGCAGTACTTC. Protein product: CASSHAGLAGGSYEQYF.